A single sample gave rise to the 8 T cell receptor beta chains below, sequenced in a study of PD-L1 blockade in urothelial cancer. As for time point: pretreatment peripheral blood. TCRdb's copy holds only in-frame clones and misses some; the assay was immunoSEQ multiplex PCR. The top ten hold about 15% of the sample, which has 48,000 or so clones, 87% seen once. Sequenced here: PBMCs, sampled around atezolizumab (anti-PD-L1) treatment. All receptors derive from a woman aged 55-70 years with urothelial cancer.

The chain recombines TRBV6-1 with TRBJ2-3; 8 nucleotides line up with TRBD1. V was clipped by 7 bases and J by 8 bases; unmatched bases: 8. Germline V gives CDR1 MNHNS, CDR2 SASEGT. The CDR3 loop spans 13 amino acids. CDR3 sequence reads: CASTNPDRGTQYF. As DNA, the CDR3 is TGTGCCAGCACCAACCCCGACAGGGGTACGCAGTATTTT.

This clone has only a few counts. CDR3 sequence: CASSLGLASYEQYF. CDR3 sequence (DNA): TGTGCCAGCAGCTTAGGGTTAGCATCCTACGAGCAGTACTTC. The V gene is TRBV7-2, the J gene TRBJ2-7; D is undetermined. The CDR3 has 14 residues. V shed 1 base and J shed 1 base, with 8 bases lying between them. The V gene's germline CDR1 is SGHTA and CDR2 FQGNSA.

The chain carries TRBV5-8 and TRBJ2-3; the match to TRBD2 covers 8 bases. The CDR3 is 18 amino acids. Germline V lookup: CDR1 SGHTS, CDR2 YDEGEE. Trimming cost V 4 bases and J 2 bases; bases outside gene matches: 15. In DNA form, the CDR3 reads TGTGCCAGCAGCCACGGGACTAGAACGGGGCTTATCACAGATACGCAGTATTTT. Amino acids: CASSHGTRTGLITDTQYF.

The chain combines TRBV6-5 with TRBJ2-1; D is perhaps TRBD2 (6 bases). Germline CDR1 reads MNHEY; CDR2 reads SVGAGI. V dropped 4 bases and J dropped 5 bases, with 12 bases sitting between them. The CDR3 runs to 14 residues. The CDR3 DNA sequence: TGTGCCAGCAGTTGGGGAGGCATACACAATGAGCAGTTCTTC. As protein: CASSWGGIHNEQFF.

CDR3 loop: CASSLGLAALYEQYF. The CDR3 nucleotides are TGTGCCAGCAGCCTGGGACTAGCGGCGCTATACGAGCAGTACTTC. V gene TRBV6-5 combines with J gene TRBJ2-7; 11 bases are shared with TRBD2. CDR3 length equals 15 residues. V was pared by 6 bases and J by 4 bases, with 8 bases of the junction left unmatched. Germline CDR1 and CDR2: MNHEY and SVGAGI.

The chain couples TRBV23-1 to TRBJ1-3; 10 bases are shared with TRBD1. TRBV23-1 is classed as an ORF, of uncertain function. V was pared by 7 bases and J by 3 bases, with 6 bases of the junction left unmatched. The CDR3 covers 15 residues. CDR3 residues: CASTRQGAVGNTIYF. CDR3 sequence (DNA): TGCGCCAGCACTCGACAGGGGGCAGTTGGAAACACCATATATTTT.

This chain connects TRBV7-9 to TRBJ1-2; 7 nucleotides match TRBD1. The V and J ends lost 1 base and 8 bases, in that order; junction bases with no gene match: 10. CDR1 is SEHNR, CDR2 FQNEAQ, per germline (reference sequence). The CDR3 is 15 residues long. CDR3 region: CASSLEWTGQEGYTF. In DNA form, the CDR3 reads TGTGCCAGCAGCTTAGAATGGACAGGTCAGGAAGGCTACACCTTC.

The CDR3 is CASSGPGSRGTIYF. As DNA, the CDR3 is TGCGCCAGCAGCGGCCCGGGATCTCGGGGCACCATATATTTT. The genes are TRBV5-1 and TRBJ1-3, with D hard to call. Trimming cost V 4 bases and J 9 bases, with 17 bases left between them. This CDR3 is 14 amino acids long. The germline CDR1 and CDR2 sequences are SGHRS and YFSETQ.